This T cell receptor beta chain came from a study of molecular identifiers for immune sequencing clone quantification. Germline CDR1 SGHNT, CDR2 YENEEA. This CDR3 contains 12 residues. The authors sorted naive CD8 T cells as CD8+CD4-CCR7+CD45RA+. Regarding this clonotype: Its antigen remains unknown. At one of its ends the junction is not consistent with the germline gene, which may arise from a read error.

TCRdb reanalysed the PCR reads using MiXCR and keeps one entry per CDR3 protein. The sample lists about 40,000 distinct CDR3 sequences; under 20% were seen once. General study findings and limits: Clones of above 20 RNA copies carried over 99% of effector molecules; in naive cells they carried under 1%. Single-cell amounts of spiked Jurkat TCR RNA were reportedly detectable among about 960,000 naive cells. Identical TCR molecules can share a barcode, and this sharing could underestimate highly expanded clone sizes.

This receptor was obtained from a human donor in good health. Some libraries in this study had Jurkat cell RNA spiked in. This chain uses TRBV11-3 with TRBJ2-7; the match to TRBD1 covers 8 bases. The sample comprised naive CD8+ T cells from blood, with Jurkat cell RNA spiked in. Subset specified: FACS-sorted CD8+CD4-CCR7+CD45RA+ naive T cells. The CDR3 region is CAGKGTGLEQYF. The CDR3 DNA reads TGTGCCGGCAAAGGGACAGGACTCGAGCAGTATTTC.